These T cell receptor beta chains were read from a single sample in a study of shared clonotypes between healthy human individuals. The assay was immunoSEQ multiplex PCR, and TCRdb's table has in-frame clones only and misses some. The sample records roughly 1.5 million clones, around 98% being singletons. The sequencing sample was made of naive CD4+ T cells sorted from blood. Every receptor here comes from a man aged 25 to 40 in good health. Both conserved end residues are part of each CDR3. D genes are given only for firm matches. Rows may omit the clone size; those that give it use once, few, many or a size class.

>TRBJ2-2|TRBV5-1|.|.
CASSTQGTGELFF
TGCGCCAGCAGCACCCAGGGTACCGGGGAGCTGTTTTTT
>TRBJ2-5|TRBV6-1|TRBD2|.
CASSVGLGEETQYF
TGTGCCAGCAGTGTCGGACTAGGCGAAGAGACCCAGTACTTC
>TRBJ2-1|TRBV9|.|.
CASSVLQGSNEQFF
TGTGCCAGCAGCGTATTACAGGGTTCTAATGAGCAGTTCTTC
>TRBJ2-7|TRBV25-1|TRBD1|.
CASSQGGTGAWEQYF
TGTGCCAGCAGTCAGGGGGGGACAGGGGCTTGGGAGCAGTACTTC
>TRBJ1-3|TRBV19|.|.
CASRWSSGNTIYF
TGTGCCAGTAGGTGGAGCTCTGGAAACACCATATATTTT
>TRBJ2-1|TRBV30|.|.
CAAKRAEGVYNEQFF
TGTGCCGCGAAAAGGGCGGAGGGCGTTTACAATGAGCAGTTCTTC
>TRBJ1-1|TRBV18|.|.
CASSPDRINTEAFF
TGTGCCAGCTCACCCGACAGGATTAACACTGAAGCTTTCTTT
>TRBJ2-3|TRBV5-1|TRBD1|.
CASSSGQGGTDTQYF
TGCGCCAGCAGCTCGGGACAGGGTGGCACAGATACGCAGTATTTT
>TRBJ1-5|TRBV9|.|.
CASSVEGGRPQHF
TGTGCCAGCAGCGTAGAGGGAGGCAGGCCCCAGCATTTT
>TRBJ2-1|TRBV29-1|TRBD2|.
CSVEPSGSVDEQFF
TGCAGCGTTGAACCCAGCGGGAGTGTCGATGAGCAGTTCTTC
>TRBJ2-1|TRBV4-2|.|.
CASSQGGFDEQFF
TGTGCCAGCAGCCAAGGGGGTTTCGATGAGCAGTTCTTC
>TRBJ1-2|TRBV14|.|.
CASSHRQASRDYGYTF
TGTGCCAGCAGTCACAGACAGGCAAGCCGCGACTATGGCTACACCTTC
>TRBJ2-7|TRBV5-1|.|once
CASRRGGSPYEQYF
TGCGCCAGCAGGAGGGGTGGCAGTCCCTACGAGCAGTACTTC
>TRBJ2-1|TRBV18|TRBD2|.
CASSTSGSYNEQFF
TGTGCCAGCTCAACTAGCGGGAGCTACAATGAGCAGTTCTTC
>TRBJ2-3|TRBV2|TRBD2|.
CASTLAGVSDTQYF
TGTGCCAGCACCCTAGCGGGAGTCTCAGATACGCAATATTTT
>TRBJ2-7|TRBV29-1|TRBD1|.
CSVDSSPGTGSYEQYF
TGCAGCGTTGATAGTTCTCCCGGGACAGGATCCTACGAGCAGTACTTC
>TRBJ2-5|TRBV2|TRBD1|.
CASSVPGGGSETQYF
TGTGCCAGCAGTGTACCAGGGGGCGGGTCGGAGACCCAGTACTTC
>TRBJ1-1|TRBV18|.|.
CASSPQARTEAFF
TGTGCCAGCTCACCGCAGGCACGTACTGAAGCTTTCTTT
>TRBJ2-7|TRBV7-2|TRBD2|.
CASSLAGGRSYEQYF
TGTGCCAGCAGCCTAGCGGGAGGTCGGTCCTACGAGCAGTACTTC
>TRBJ2-2|TRBV9|.|.
CASSVVSSANGELFF
TGTGCCAGCAGCGTAGTATCTAGCGCGAACGGGGAGCTGTTTTTT
>TRBJ2-7|TRBV14|TRBD2|.
CASSRRGGVAGAVAYEQYF
TGTGCCAGCAGCCGAAGGGGAGGGGTAGCGGGAGCGGTCGCCTACGAGCAGTACTTC
>TRBJ2-1|TRBV9|TRBD2|.
CASSIYPGLANNEQFF
TGTGCCAGCAGCATATATCCGGGACTAGCCAACAATGAGCAGTTCTTC
>TRBJ2-2|TRBV18|.|.
CASSPPPGSTGELFF
TGTGCCAGCTCACCACCCCCAGGGAGCACCGGGGAGCTGTTTTTT
>TRBJ2-7|TRBV9|.|.
CASKKGADTYEQYF
TGTGCCAGTAAGAAGGGCGCCGACACCTACGAGCAGTACTTC
>TRBJ2-7|TRBV29-1|TRBD2|.
CSVAGTGLPYEQYF
TGCAGCGTTGCGGGTACGGGACTACCCTACGAGCAGTACTTC
>TRBJ2-6|TRBV5-1|.|.
CASSVKGVSGANVLTF
TGCGCCAGCAGCGTGAAGGGCGTCTCTGGGGCCAACGTCCTGACTTTC
>TRBJ1-2|TRBV15|.|.
CATSRFGGGYTF
TGTGCCACCAGCAGGTTTGGGGGTGGCTACACCTTC
>TRBJ1-1|TRBV19|.|.
CASSIIGLNRGEAFF
TGTGCCAGTAGTATTATTGGCCTAAACCGCGGTGAAGCTTTCTTT
>TRBJ1-1|TRBV21-1|.|.
CASSNEGNSSPEAFF
TGTGCCAGCAGCAACGAGGGGAATAGCAGCCCTGAAGCTTTCTTT
>TRBJ2-3|TRBV4-3|TRBD1|.
CASSQDGAGGASDTQYF
TGCGCCAGCAGCCAAGATGGGGCAGGGGGTGCATCAGATACGCAGTATTTT
>TRBJ1-2|TRBV2|.|.
CASSLQGNYGYTF
TGTGCCAGCAGCCTACAGGGCAATTATGGCTACACCTTC
>TRBJ1-2|TRBV28|.|.
CASSDNYPYGYTF
TGTGCCAGCAGCGATAACTACCCCTATGGCTACACCTTC
>TRBJ1-2|TRBV7-3|TRBD1|.
CASSPNSGTDLKYGYTF
TGTGCCAGCAGCCCGAACTCCGGGACAGATTTAAAATATGGCTACACCTTC
>TRBJ2-1|TRBV21-1|.|.
CASSKGGLPHFDEQFF
TGTGCCAGCAGCAAAGGAGGACTACCGCATTTCGATGAGCAGTTCTTC
>TRBJ2-1|TRBV11-2|TRBD2|.
CASSLEGLAGTSYNEQFF
TGTGCCAGCAGCTTAGAGGGACTAGCGGGAACCTCCTACAATGAGCAGTTCTTC
>TRBJ2-5|TRBV4-1|.|.
CASSQSDSLETQYF
TGCGCCAGCAGCCAATCGGACAGTCTAGAGACCCAGTACTTC
>TRBJ2-1|TRBV7-6|.|.
CASSLGADTKQFF
TGTGCCAGCAGCTTAGGAGCGGATACAAAGCAGTTCTTC
>TRBJ1-5|TRBV30|.|.
CAWTPGGFNQPQHF
TGTGCCTGGACGCCCGGGGGATTCAATCAGCCCCAGCATTTT
>TRBJ2-7|TRBV27|.|once
CASSEIDSNYEQYF
TGTGCCAGCAGTGAAATCGACAGCAACTACGAGCAGTACTTC
>TRBJ2-1|TRBV27|TRBD2|.
CASSLWSSGNYNEQFF
TGTGCCAGCAGTTTATGGTCCAGCGGGAACTACAATGAGCAGTTCTTC
>TRBJ2-5|TRBV7-2|TRBD1|.
CASSKYRGRDETQYF
TGTGCCAGCAGCAAATACAGGGGGCGGGATGAGACCCAGTACTTC
>TRBJ1-5|TRBV6-6|.|.
CASSTYRTSNQPQHF
TGTGCCAGCAGTACATACAGGACTAGCAATCAGCCCCAGCATTTT
>TRBJ2-5|TRBV9|.|.
CASSLTAGGGETQYF
TGTGCCAGCAGCTTAACGGCGGGCGGTGGGGAGACCCAGTACTTC
>TRBJ2-2|TRBV10-1|TRBD2|.
CATGGTREVNTGELFF
TGCGCCACCGGGGGCACGCGGGAGGTTAACACCGGGGAGCTGTTTTTT
>TRBJ2-1|TRBV5-1|.|.
CASRFEGPPGSEQFF
TGCGCCAGCCGTTTTGAGGGACCTCCAGGTAGTGAGCAGTTCTTC
>TRBJ2-6|TRBV5-8|.|.
CATPRVAGANVLTF
TGTGCCACGCCTCGGGTGGCTGGGGCCAACGTCCTGACTTTC
>TRBJ1-2|TRBV9|TRBD1|.
CASSVARTGRGDGYTF
TGTGCCAGCAGCGTAGCTCGGACAGGGAGAGGAGATGGCTACACCTTC
>TRBJ2-2|TRBV21-1|.|once
CASSKGWLAGDTGELFF
TGTGCCAGCAGCAAAGGTTGGCTAGCGGGAGACACCGGGGAGCTGTTTTTT
>TRBJ2-1|TRBV6-5|.|.
CASSYPTRGSGEQFF
TGTGCCAGCAGTTACCCGACCAGGGGTTCGGGTGAGCAGTTCTTC
>TRBJ2-3|TRBV11-2|.|.
CASSLDLRGKGTDTQYF
TGTGCCAGCAGCTTAGATCTTCGGGGGAAGGGCACAGATACGCAGTATTTT